The 8 T cell receptor beta chains below all came from one sample that was sequenced in a study of blood T cell repertoires in COVID-19. Clones were read by immunoSEQ multiplex PCR, and TCRdb kept only the in-frame ones, dropping some. The repertoire holds about 160,000 clones, with 90% as singletons. The sample was peripheral blood. All receptors derive from a man aged 45-60 years with acute or convalescent COVID-19.

V gene TRBV27 combines with J gene TRBJ2-2; 9 bases line up with TRBD2. V shed 3 bases and J 0 bases; nucleotides not matched to a gene: 11. This CDR3 is 19 amino acids long. CDR1 and CDR2 (germline): MNHEY, SMNVEV (reference sequence). The CDR3 loop is CASSFLDSGGFPNTGELFF. CDR3 bases: TGTGCCAGCAGTTTTTTAGATAGCGGGGGATTTCCGAACACCGGGGAGCTGTTTTTT.

In the case of this clone: The junction does not match germline at one end; this may be a read error. The CDR3 is CASSPGRDF. In DNA form, the CDR3 reads TGTGCCAGCAGTCCGGGCCGGGACTTT. The chain recombines TRBV28 with TRBJ1-1; D gene uncertain. The CDR3 is made up of 9 amino acids. Germline assignment: CDR1 MDHEN and CDR2 SYDVKM.

This clone was detected only a few times. The CDR3 DNA is TGTGCCAGCAGCTTAGATGTGGGGCCAAATCAGCCCCAGCATTTT. Its protein is CASSLDVGPNQPQHF. The rearrangement uses TRBV7-2 and TRBJ1-5, with D tentatively TRBD1 (5 bases). V lost 1 base and J 4 bases, leaving 11 bases between the germline ends. Per the germline V gene, CDR1 is SGHTA and CDR2 is FQGNSA. CDR3 length: 15 residues.

A single count supports this clone. V and J are TRBV6-5 and TRBJ2-7, with D tentatively TRBD1 (6 bases). Trimming cost V 4 bases and J 4 bases, with 14 bases left between them. This CDR3 is 14 amino acids long. The germline V gene encodes CDR1 MNHEY and CDR2 SVGAGI. This CDR3 reads CASSSMDSYYEQYF. The CDR3 DNA reads as TGTGCCAGCAGTTCGATGGACAGCTATTACGAGCAGTACTTC.

On this clone itself: Other nucleotide sequences in the sample specify the same CDR3. The chain has TRBV29-1 and TRBJ1-4; tentatively, D is TRBD1 (6 bases). V was trimmed by 4 bases and J by 6 bases, leaving 9 bases between them. Germline V gene data show CDR1 as SQVTM and CDR2 as ANQGSEA. The CDR3 is made up of 12 amino acids. The CDR3 DNA reads as TGCAGCGTTGCACAGGGAGATGAAAAACTGTTTTTT. Encoded protein: CSVAQGDEKLFF.

This clone was seen once. V is TRBV10-2 and J is TRBJ1-2, with 9 bases lining up with TRBD1. CDR1 is WSHSY and CDR2 is SAAADI in the germline V gene. Trimming removed 3 bases from V and 8 bases from J; junction bases left unmatched: 7. The CDR3 loop spans 14 amino acids. For the CDR3, the DNA is TGCGCCAGCAGTGAAACACAGGGGGCGGGAGGCTACACCTTC. This sequence encodes CASSETQGAGGYTF.

The J gene is TRBJ1-2, the V gene TRBV10-1, with unresolved D. V lost 4 bases, J lost 1 base, and 10 bases lay in between. This CDR3 has 14 amino acids. The germline V gene has CDR1 WNHNN and CDR2 SYGVQD (reference sequence). The CDR3 DNA follows: TGCGCCAGCAGTGGGTTACAGAATAACTATGGCTACACCTTC. This gives the protein CASSGLQNNYGYTF.

In this sample, this clone turned up a few times. The chain combines TRBV29-1 with TRBJ1-1; the match to TRBD1 covers 7 bases. In germline, CDR1 is SQVTM, CDR2 ANQGSEA. The CDR3 is 11 residues long. The ends lost 7 bases at V and 7 bases at J; junction bases unmatched: 6. The CDR3 DNA reads as TGCAGCGCCACTGGACAGGTTGAAGCTTTCTTT. Translating gives CSATGQVEAFF.